Presented here are 28 T cell receptor beta chains from one specimen sequenced in a study of blood T cell repertoires in COVID-19. Sequenced by immunoSEQ multiplex PCR; TCRdb stores in-frame clones only, minus some. The data contain around 200,000 clones, roughly 85% of them seen just once; the ten biggest clones take up approximately 19%. The specimen sequenced was PBMCs or T cells enriched from blood (not recorded which). Every receptor here comes from a man aged 35 to 55 who had recovered from COVID-19.

This chain's CDR3 is CASSKGQGVPGELFF. CDR3 DNA sequence: TGTGCCAGCAGCAAAGGACAGGGCGTCCCCGGGGAGCTGTTTTTT. V is TRBV6-4 and J is TRBJ2-2, with TRBD1 matching 8 bases. Looked up from germline, CDR1 is MRHNA and CDR2 is SNTAGT. J was trimmed by 6 bases and V by 6 bases; bases with no gene match: 9. The CDR3 has 15 residues.

This clone showed up just a few times. The chain recombines TRBV19 with TRBJ1-5; D perhaps matches TRBD1 (5 bases). The CDR3 totals 15 residues. Germline-derived CDR1 and CDR2 are LNHDA and SQIVND (reference sequence). V was clipped by 9 bases and J by 8 bases, with 23 bases between them. The CDR3 loop is CARVPKGDFEKPQHF. The CDR3 coding sequence is TGTGCCAGGGTTCCGAAAGGGGACTTTGAGAAGCCCCAGCATTTT.

J is TRBJ2-5 and V is TRBV13; the D gene is possibly TRBD2 (5 bases). The ends were cut back, 1 base at V and 3 bases at J, with 21 bases in the middle. The germline gives CDR1 PRHDT, CDR2 FYEKMQ (reference sequence). The CDR3 length is 18 residues. This CDR3 is CASSLVLRESYPEETQYF. CDR3 sequence (DNA): TGTGCCAGCAGCTTAGTACTGAGGGAATCATACCCTGAAGAGACCCAGTACTTC.

V and J are TRBV9 and TRBJ2-1; 9 bases fit TRBD2. This CDR3 is built from 18 residues. Trimming removed 0 bases from V and 2 bases from J; junction bases left unmatched: 9. In germline, CDR1 is SGDLS, CDR2 YYNGEE. CDR3 sequence (DNA): TGTGCCAGCAGCGTAGAGGCGGGAGGGGATCTACCCTACAATGAGCAGTTCTTC. This codes for CASSVEAGGDLPYNEQFF. Filled out from reference TRBV9 and TRBJ2-1, the complete variable domain reads DSGVTQTPKHLITATGQRVTLRCSPRSGDLSVYWYQQSLDQGLQFLIQYYNGEERAKGNILERFSAQQFPDLHSELNLSSLELGDSALYFCASSVEAGGDLPYNEQFFGPGTRLTVL.

In its sample, this clone was seen a few times. The rearrangement joins TRBV15 to TRBJ2-7; D is unclear. The CDR3 extends over 17 amino acids. The ends were cut back, 1 base at V and 4 bases at J, with 20 bases in the middle. Germline CDR1 is LNHNV and CDR2 is YYDKDF (reference sequence). The CDR3 spells CATSRVMGDGQMYEQYF. The CDR3 DNA is TGTGCCACCAGCAGAGTGATGGGCGACGGCCAAATGTACGAGCAGTACTTC.

This chain links TRBV7-2 with TRBJ2-3, with D perhaps matching TRBD2 (6 bases). The CDR3 runs 16 residues. V lost 2 bases and J 0 bases, leaving 12 bases between the germline ends. Germline V CDR1 and CDR2: SGHTA, FQGNSA. The CDR3 DNA follows: TGTGCCAGCAGCTTATCCCGGGGAGGTAGCACAGATACGCAGTATTTT. This sequence encodes CASSLSRGGSTDTQYF.

This rearrangement joins TRBV28 to TRBJ2-7; D is possibly TRBD1 (5 bases). From germline, CDR1 is MDHEN and CDR2 SYDVKM. The CDR3 is 12 residues long. The germline V and J ends were trimmed by 3 bases and 6 bases, with 9 bases remaining between them. The CDR3 bases are TGTGCCAGCAGTTTCAGGGTTGGCGAGCAGTACTTC. It translates to CASSFRVGEQYF.

CDR3 nucleotide sequence: TGTGCCAGCACGGAGGTGAGGGCGAACACCGGGGAGCTGTTTTTT. Translation: CASTEVRANTGELFF. The genes are TRBV6-5 and TRBJ2-2; TRBD2 is a possible D gene (5 bases). The germline gives CDR1 MNHEY, CDR2 SVGAGI. V was cut by 7 bases and J by 0 bases, with 12 bases left in between. The CDR3 contains 15 residues.

The chain joins TRBV28 to TRBJ1-1; D is perhaps TRBD1 (6 bases). Germline values: CDR1 MDHEN, CDR2 SYDVKM. The CDR3 runs to 14 residues. V lost 2 bases and J 5 bases, leaving 12 bases between the germline ends. CDR3 DNA sequence: TGTGCCAGCAGTTTAGGGGGCAGGGTTACTGAAGCTTTCTTT. Translation gives CASSLGGRVTEAFF. Full variable domain (rest looked up from reference TRBV28 and TRBJ1-1): DVKVTQSSRYLVKRTGEKVFLECVQDMDHENMFWYRQDPGLGLRLIYFSYDVKMKEKGDIPEGYSVSREKKERFSLILESASTNQTSMYLCASSLGGRVTEAFFGQGTRLTVV.

This clone came up once. This chain's CDR3 is CASSLTRGGSNQPQHF. DNA for the CDR3: TGTGCCAGCAGCTTAACCCGGGGGGGTAGCAATCAGCCCCAGCATTTT. The chain employs TRBV7-6 and TRBJ1-5; possible D gene TRBD1, 5 bases. Germline CDR1 and CDR2: SGHVS and FNYEAQ. The ends were cut back, 2 bases at V and 0 bases at J, with 11 bases in the middle. This CDR3 comprises 16 residues.

V is TRBV4-1 and J is TRBJ2-2; D ambiguous. Trimming removed 1 base at V and 3 bases at J, with 6 bases between. The CDR3 covers 14 residues. CDR1 is MGHRA and CDR2 is YSYEKL in the germline V gene. CDR3 nucleotides: TGCGCCAGCAGCCAAGTTGCGGACACCGGGGAGCTGTTTTTT. Amino acid sequence: CASSQVADTGELFF.

J is TRBJ2-1 and V is TRBV4-1; TRBD1 is a possible D gene (7 bases). CDR3 length: 15 residues. Trimming removed 4 bases from V and 5 bases from J, with 15 bases in between. Germline V gene data show CDR1 as MGHRA and CDR2 as YSYEKL. Here the CDR3 reads CASSLRQGLDNEQFF. The DNA of the CDR3 is TGCGCCAGCAGCCTAAGACAGGGACTCGACAATGAGCAGTTCTTC.

J is TRBJ2-3 and V is TRBV5-1, with 15 bases aligning to TRBD2. V shed 3 bases, J shed 1 base, and the junction held 3 bases outside the gene matches. Germline CDR1 is SGHRS and CDR2 is YFSETQ. CDR3 length: 17 amino acids. DNA of the CDR3: TGCGCCAGCAGCTGGGGACTAGCGGGAGGACGCACAGATACGCAGTATTTT. Protein: CASSWGLAGGRTDTQYF.

The V call is TRBV4-2, the J call TRBJ2-7, with 7 bases matching TRBD2. With V trimmed by 2 bases and J by 2 bases, 6 bases remained unmatched. Per the germline V gene, CDR1 is LGHNA and CDR2 is YNFKEQ. The CDR3 totals 15 residues. CDR3 sequence reads: CASSQRLAEPYEQYF. CDR3 DNA sequence: TGTGCCAGCAGCCAACGTCTAGCGGAGCCCTACGAGCAGTACTTC.

The chain recombines TRBV7-2 with TRBJ1-2; D remains ambiguous. The V gene lost 1 base and the J gene lost 3 bases, with 9 bases spanning the gap. The CDR3 loop spans 14 amino acids. The germline gives CDR1 SGHTA, CDR2 FQGNSA. The CDR3, as DNA: TGTGCCAGCAGCTTAGACTCCGGTTACTATGGCTACACCTTC. Amino acid sequence: CASSLDSGYYGYTF.

This chain joins TRBV5-5 and TRBJ2-3; a possible D gene is TRBD2 (5 bases). CDR1 and CDR2 (germline): SGHKS, YYEKEE (reference sequence). The germline V and J ends were trimmed by 3 bases and 4 bases, with 18 bases remaining between them. The CDR3 runs 16 residues. DNA of the CDR3: TGTGCCAGCAGCTCCCGGACTTCGCTGAGTGCAGATACGCAGTATTTT. Translated: CASSSRTSLSADTQYF.

This chain joins TRBV3-1 (or the pseudogene TRBV3-2) and TRBJ2-3; no clear D. Germline V gives CDR1 LGHDT, CDR2 YNNKEL (reference sequence). The CDR3 is 15 residues long. With 1 base removed from V and 2 bases from J, the gap between germline ends came to 10 bases. CDR3 residues: CASSQVYSHTDTQYF. In nucleotides, the CDR3 is TGTGCCAGCAGCCAAGTTTACTCGCACACAGATACGCAGTATTTT.

V usage is TRBV11-2 and J usage is TRBJ1-3; TRBD1 is a possible D gene (6 bases). Trimming removed 5 bases at V and 3 bases at J, with 11 bases between. Germline V gene sequence: CDR1 SGHAT, CDR2 FQNNGV. The CDR3 covers 14 residues. The CDR3 region has the DNA TGTGCCAGCAGCCAAGGGGGTTTTGGAAACACCATATATTTT. Protein: CASSQGGFGNTIYF.

The CDR3: CASSFSDRRKYNEQFF. CDR3 DNA: TGTGCCAGCAGTTTTTCGGACAGACGGAAATACAATGAGCAGTTCTTC. The genes are TRBV28 and TRBJ2-1, with D possibly matching TRBD1 (6 bases). Per germline, CDR1 MDHEN and CDR2 SYDVKM. The V and J ends lost 3 bases and 4 bases respectively, with 16 bases between them. This CDR3 is 16 amino acids long.

CDR3 sequence reads: CASSSSGRATDTQYF. The CDR3 coding sequence is TGTGCCAGCAGTTCCAGCGGGAGGGCAACAGATACGCAGTATTTT. V is TRBV25-1 and J is TRBJ2-3; 10 nucleotides align to TRBD2. Germline-derived CDR1 and CDR2 are MGHDK and SYGVNS. CDR3 length: 15 residues. Trimming at V came to 5 bases and at J to 3 bases, leaving 5 bases not matched to a gene.

The V and J genes are TRBV5-1 and TRBJ1-1; unclear D gene. This CDR3 has 17 residues. Germline V gene data show CDR1 as SGHRS and CDR2 as YFSETQ. V shed 1 base and J shed 0 bases, with 16 bases lying between them. CDR3: CASSLNGLSRMNTEAFF. CDR3 nucleotides: TGCGCCAGCAGCTTGAACGGACTGTCTCGGATGAACACTGAAGCTTTCTTT. Looking up the rest from reference TRBV5-1 and TRBJ1-1 gives the full variable domain: KAGVTQTPRYLIKTRGQQVTLSCSPISGHRSVSWYQQTPGQGLQFLFEYFSETQRNKGNFPGRFSGRQFSNSRSEMNVSTLELGDSALYLCASSLNGLSRMNTEAFFGQGTRLTVV.

J is TRBJ1-2 and V is TRBV29-1; tentatively, D is TRBD1 (6 bases). The CDR3 runs to 13 residues. CDR1 SQVTM and CDR2 ANQGSEA come from the germline V gene. V lost 7 bases and J 3 bases, leaving 15 bases between the germline ends. The CDR3 DNA is TGCAGCGCCGACCCCTCAGGGGACTATGGCTACACCTTC. This encodes CSADPSGDYGYTF.

The rearrangement joins TRBV6-1 to TRBJ2-7; D is perhaps TRBD2 (6 bases). Trimming took off 0 bases at V and 0 bases at J, with 9 bases between the two ends. Germline values: CDR1 MNHNS, CDR2 SASEGT. The CDR3 spans 15 residues. The CDR3 is CASSEAPGSSYEQYF. DNA for the CDR3: TGTGCCAGCAGTGAAGCTCCCGGGAGCTCCTACGAGCAGTACTTC.

V is TRBV9 and J is TRBJ2-2; tentative D call: TRBD2 (6 bases). The CDR3 sequence is 14 residues long. V lost 3 bases to trimming and J lost 1 base, with 7 bases between them. Germline V gives CDR1 SGDLS, CDR2 YYNGEE. The CDR3 loop is CASSGGGNTGELFF. The CDR3 coding sequence is TGTGCCAGCAGCGGGGGAGGGAACACCGGGGAGCTGTTTTTT.

The J gene is TRBJ1-5, the V gene TRBV19; 7 nucleotides line up with TRBD1. Germline CDR1 and CDR2: LNHDA and SQIVND (reference sequence). After removal of 4 bases from V and 3 bases from J, the junction contained 6 bases not matched to a gene. The CDR3 totals 15 residues. CDR3 loop: CASSKEGAFNQPQHF. The CDR3 nucleotides are TGTGCCAGTAGTAAGGAGGGGGCCTTCAATCAGCCCCAGCATTTT.

The J gene is TRBJ1-2, the V gene TRBV7-2; TRBD1 might be the D (5 bases). Germline-derived CDR1 and CDR2 are SGHTA and FQGNSA. V was cut by 6 bases and J by 3 bases, with 14 bases left in between. CDR3 size: 14 residues. The CDR3 nucleotides are TGTGCCAGCAGACCCGACAGCGTCTACTATGGCTACACCTTC. Protein: CASRPDSVYYGYTF.

V is TRBV9 and J is TRBJ2-3, with TRBD2 as a possible D gene (7 bases). V dropped 3 bases and J dropped 4 bases, with 18 bases sitting between them. CDR1 is SGDLS, CDR2 YYNGEE, per germline. This CDR3 is 16 amino acids long. The DNA for the CDR3 is TGTGCCAGCAGCGGAGGGGGGGTGACCGTCCCAGATACGCAGTATTTT. This encodes CASSGGGVTVPDTQYF.

The chain employs TRBV9 and TRBJ1-3; D uncertain. Germline V gene sequence: CDR1 SGDLS, CDR2 YYNGEE. Deletions cut 0 bases from V and 2 bases from J, with 12 bases between. The CDR3 is 16 residues long. CDR3 residues: CASSVEEARTGNTIYF. CDR3 DNA sequence: TGTGCCAGCAGCGTAGAGGAGGCTAGAACTGGAAACACCATATATTTT.